These T cell receptor beta chains were read from a single sample in a study of T cells in Graves' hyperthyroidism and ophthalmopathy. TCRdb processed the multiplex PCR reads anew with MiXCR; each CDR3 protein has one entry. The table records roughly 380,000 distinct CDR3 sequences, around 13% of them present only once. Sequencing was performed on blood. These receptors were taken from a woman in her late teens or twenties with Graves' hyperthyroidism. The CDR3 runs from the conserved cysteine through the conserved F or W. D genes are given only for firm matches. Expanded clones are given a class, and other clones once, few, many or no size at all.

clone_size: many; j_call: TRBJ1-4; cdr3_length: 14; v_call: TRBV30; d_call: NA; cdr3_nt: TGTGCCTGGACCCCGGGGGGGGTTTATGAAAAACTGTTTTTT; cdr3_aa: CAWTPGGVYEKLFF
clone_size: many; j_call: TRBJ2-3; cdr3_length: 17; v_call: TRBV7-3; d_call: NA; cdr3_nt: TGTGCCAGCAGCTCCCGACAGGGTGGGACTAGCACAGATACGCAGTATTTT; cdr3_aa: CASSSRQGGTSTDTQYF
clone_size: many; j_call: TRBJ2-1; cdr3_length: 14; v_call: TRBV3-1; d_call: TRBD1; cdr3_nt: TGTGCCAGCAGCCAAGGTTCAGGGGACAGTGAGCAGTTCTTC; cdr3_aa: CASSQGSGDSEQFF
clone_size: NA; j_call: TRBJ2-7; cdr3_length: 16; v_call: TRBV7-2; d_call: TRBD1; cdr3_nt: TGTGCCAGCAGCTTCCTCGGGACAGGGGTCTCCTACGAGCAGTACTTC; cdr3_aa: CASSFLGTGVSYEQYF
clone_size: many; j_call: TRBJ2-5; cdr3_length: 14; v_call: TRBV11-3; d_call: TRBD1; cdr3_nt: TGTGCCAGCAGCCCTAGACAGGGGCAAGAGACCCAGTACTTC; cdr3_aa: CASSPRQGQETQYF
clone_size: many; j_call: TRBJ1-6; cdr3_length: 12; v_call: TRBV2; d_call: NA; cdr3_nt: TGTGCCAGCAGTGAGGCAGGGGTTCTCCTCCACTTT; cdr3_aa: CASSEAGVLLHF
clone_size: many; j_call: TRBJ2-5; cdr3_length: 14; v_call: TRBV30; d_call: NA; cdr3_nt: TGTGCCTGGAGTACCACAGGGTTTCAAGAGACCCAGTACTTC; cdr3_aa: CAWSTTGFQETQYF
clone_size: many; j_call: TRBJ2-1; cdr3_length: 13; v_call: TRBV5-1; d_call: NA; cdr3_nt: TGCGCCAGCAGCTTGGCCACGGGACATGAGCAGTTCTTC; cdr3_aa: CASSLATGHEQFF
clone_size: many; j_call: TRBJ1-5; cdr3_length: 14; v_call: TRBV15; d_call: NA; cdr3_nt: TGTGCCACCAGCAGAGATTGGGACAATCAGCCCCAGCATTTT; cdr3_aa: CATSRDWDNQPQHF
clone_size: many; j_call: TRBJ2-1; cdr3_length: 16; v_call: TRBV3-1; d_call: TRBD2; cdr3_nt: TGTGCCAGCAGCGATCTGGGAGCGGGGGTATACAATGAGCAGTTCTTC; cdr3_aa: CASSDLGAGVYNEQFF
clone_size: NA; j_call: TRBJ2-7; cdr3_length: 15; v_call: TRBV10-2; d_call: TRBD2; cdr3_nt: TGCGCCAGCAGTGTCGCGGCGGGAGGTACCTACGAGCAGTACTTC; cdr3_aa: CASSVAAGGTYEQYF
clone_size: many; j_call: TRBJ2-7; cdr3_length: 15; v_call: TRBV11-2; d_call: NA; cdr3_nt: TGTGCCAGCAGCCCAACCACCCCCTCCGCCTACGAGCAGTACTTC; cdr3_aa: CASSPTTPSAYEQYF
clone_size: NA; j_call: TRBJ2-2; cdr3_length: 12; v_call: TRBV28; d_call: NA; cdr3_nt: TGTGCCAGCAGTTTTTCGTCAGGGGAGCTGTTTTTT; cdr3_aa: CASSFSSGELFF
clone_size: many; j_call: TRBJ2-1; cdr3_length: 13; v_call: TRBV6-2/TRBV6-3; d_call: NA; cdr3_nt: TGTGCCAGCAGTTACGGGCAGGCCATTCAGCAGTTCTTC; cdr3_aa: CASSYGQAIQQFF
clone_size: NA; j_call: TRBJ2-1; cdr3_length: 13; v_call: TRBV9; d_call: NA; cdr3_nt: TGTGCCAGCAGCGTAGGGACCCTCAATGAGCAGTTCTTC; cdr3_aa: CASSVGTLNEQFF
clone_size: many; j_call: TRBJ2-7; cdr3_length: 15; v_call: TRBV28; d_call: TRBD1; cdr3_nt: TGTGCCAGCAGGGGCTCGGACAGGCTACTCTCCGAGCAGTACTTC; cdr3_aa: CASRGSDRLLSEQYF
clone_size: many; j_call: TRBJ2-5; cdr3_length: 13; v_call: TRBV29-1; d_call: NA; cdr3_nt: TGCAGCGTTGTCGGCAGAGGCCAAGAGACCCAGTACTTC; cdr3_aa: CSVVGRGQETQYF
clone_size: NA; j_call: TRBJ1-1; cdr3_length: 13; v_call: TRBV30; d_call: NA; cdr3_nt: TGTGCCTGGAGTGTGGCCGGGGGCACTGAAGCTTTCTTT; cdr3_aa: CAWSVAGGTEAFF
clone_size: many; j_call: TRBJ2-7; cdr3_length: 14; v_call: TRBV30; d_call: TRBD2; cdr3_nt: TGTGCCTGGAGTGTAGATAGCGGGAGCTACGAGCAGTACTTC; cdr3_aa: CAWSVDSGSYEQYF
clone_size: NA; j_call: TRBJ1-2; cdr3_length: 13; v_call: TRBV3-1; d_call: NA; cdr3_nt: TGTGCCAGCAGAGCCGGGGGCAGGGGTGGCTACACCTTC; cdr3_aa: CASRAGGRGGYTF
clone_size: few; j_call: TRBJ2-7; cdr3_length: 12; v_call: TRBV20-1; d_call: NA; cdr3_nt: TGCAGTGCCCCGGCACGTCCCTACGAGCAGTACTTC; cdr3_aa: CSAPARPYEQYF
clone_size: NA; j_call: TRBJ2-1; cdr3_length: 13; v_call: TRBV27; d_call: NA; cdr3_nt: TGTGCCAGCAGTTTTGGGGGGCAGGGAAAGCAGTTCTTC; cdr3_aa: CASSFGGQGKQFF
clone_size: few; j_call: TRBJ2-7; cdr3_length: 13; v_call: TRBV7-7; d_call: NA; cdr3_nt: TGTGCTAGCAGCTTAGCCGGGGGAGACGAGCAGTACTTC; cdr3_aa: CASSLAGGDEQYF
clone_size: NA; j_call: TRBJ2-1; cdr3_length: 18; v_call: TRBV7-8; d_call: TRBD2; cdr3_nt: TGTGCCAGCAGCTTAGTTCCTAGCGGATCTAGCTCCTACAATGAGCAGTTCTTC; cdr3_aa: CASSLVPSGSSSYNEQFF
clone_size: many; j_call: TRBJ2-1; cdr3_length: 11; v_call: TRBV6-1; d_call: NA; cdr3_nt: TGTGCCAGCAGCGGGGGAGGGGGCGAGTTCTTC; cdr3_aa: CASSGGGGEFF
clone_size: many; j_call: TRBJ2-7; cdr3_length: 15; v_call: TRBV27; d_call: TRBD2; cdr3_nt: TGTGCCAGCAGTACTATCCGGGACTACCCTGGGGAGCAGTACTTC; cdr3_aa: CASSTIRDYPGEQYF
clone_size: many; j_call: TRBJ1-3; cdr3_length: 15; v_call: TRBV5-1; d_call: TRBD1; cdr3_nt: TGCGCCAGCAGCCAAGAACAGGGGTTCGGAAACACCATATATTTT; cdr3_aa: CASSQEQGFGNTIYF
clone_size: few; j_call: TRBJ2-2; cdr3_length: 18; v_call: TRBV5-1; d_call: TRBD2; cdr3_nt: TGCGCCAGCAGAAGAACTTCCGGACTAGCGAGTGGCGCCGGGGAGCTGTTTTTT; cdr3_aa: CASRRTSGLASGAGELFF
clone_size: many; j_call: TRBJ2-7; cdr3_length: 16; v_call: TRBV7-9; d_call: TRBD2; cdr3_nt: TGTGCCAGCAGCTTAGCTAGGACTAGCGGGAGTTACGAGCAGTACTTC; cdr3_aa: CASSLARTSGSYEQYF
clone_size: few; j_call: TRBJ1-2; cdr3_length: 14; v_call: TRBV3-1; d_call: NA; cdr3_nt: TGTGCCAGCAGCCAAGGCCACAGGAACTATGGCTACACCTTC; cdr3_aa: CASSQGHRNYGYTF
clone_size: few; j_call: TRBJ1-3; cdr3_length: 16; v_call: TRBV4-1; d_call: NA; cdr3_nt: TGCGCCAGCAGCCCCGGAGGGCGGGGAGGTAGAAACACCATATATTTT; cdr3_aa: CASSPGGRGGRNTIYF
clone_size: many; j_call: TRBJ2-7; cdr3_length: 14; v_call: TRBV7-2; d_call: NA; cdr3_nt: TGTGCCAGCAGCTTAGCGGGATCACCCTACGAGCAGTACTTC; cdr3_aa: CASSLAGSPYEQYF
clone_size: few; j_call: TRBJ1-1; cdr3_length: 14; v_call: TRBV10-3; d_call: NA; cdr3_nt: TGTGCCATCACCCCAGGACAGCTGAGATCTGAAGCTTTCTTT; cdr3_aa: CAITPGQLRSEAFF
clone_size: many; j_call: TRBJ1-5; cdr3_length: 14; v_call: TRBV6-1; d_call: NA; cdr3_nt: TGTGCCAGCAGTTCCAGGGGTGGTGATCAGCCCCAGCATTTT; cdr3_aa: CASSSRGGDQPQHF
clone_size: NA; j_call: TRBJ2-2; cdr3_length: 14; v_call: TRBV6-2/TRBV6-3; d_call: NA; cdr3_nt: TGTGCCAGTCTTCGGGCCGCGAACACCGGGGAGCTGTTTTTT; cdr3_aa: CASLRAANTGELFF
clone_size: many; j_call: TRBJ2-7; cdr3_length: 14; v_call: TRBV20-1; d_call: TRBD2; cdr3_nt: TGCAGTGCTCCAGGGACTAGCGGGAGATACGAGCAGTACTTC; cdr3_aa: CSAPGTSGRYEQYF
clone_size: few; j_call: TRBJ2-1; cdr3_length: 12; v_call: TRBV19; d_call: NA; cdr3_nt: TGTGCCAGTAGTATAGTGGACAATGAGCAGTTCTTC; cdr3_aa: CASSIVDNEQFF
clone_size: many; j_call: TRBJ1-2; cdr3_length: 17; v_call: TRBV7-2; d_call: NA; cdr3_nt: TGTGCCAGCAGCTTAGAAGTCAGCGACAGACTTAACTATGGCTACACCTTC; cdr3_aa: CASSLEVSDRLNYGYTF
clone_size: NA; j_call: TRBJ1-2; cdr3_length: 13; v_call: TRBV19; d_call: TRBD1; cdr3_nt: TGTGCCAGCCGGGACAGGGAAAACTATGGCTACACCTTC; cdr3_aa: CASRDRENYGYTF
clone_size: many; j_call: TRBJ2-3; cdr3_length: 14; v_call: TRBV15; d_call: NA; cdr3_nt: TGTGCCACCAGCAGTGATGGAGGGAAGGATACGCAGTATTTT; cdr3_aa: CATSSDGGKDTQYF
clone_size: NA; j_call: TRBJ1-5; cdr3_length: 13; v_call: TRBV19; d_call: NA; cdr3_nt: TGTGCCAGCCGAGATAGGGACAATCAGCCCCAGCATTTT; cdr3_aa: CASRDRDNQPQHF